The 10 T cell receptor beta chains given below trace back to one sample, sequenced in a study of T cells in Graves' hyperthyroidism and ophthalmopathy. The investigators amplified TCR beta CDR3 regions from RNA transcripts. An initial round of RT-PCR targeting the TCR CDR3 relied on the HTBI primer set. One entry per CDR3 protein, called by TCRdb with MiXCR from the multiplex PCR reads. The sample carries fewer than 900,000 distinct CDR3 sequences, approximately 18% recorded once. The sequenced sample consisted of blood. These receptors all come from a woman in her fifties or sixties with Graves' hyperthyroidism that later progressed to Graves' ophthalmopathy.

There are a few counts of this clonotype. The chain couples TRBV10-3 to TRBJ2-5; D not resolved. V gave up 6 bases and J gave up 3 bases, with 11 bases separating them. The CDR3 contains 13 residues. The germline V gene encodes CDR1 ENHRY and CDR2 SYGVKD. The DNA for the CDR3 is TGTGCCATCAGGCCTCCTTCGGAAGAGACCCAGTACTTC. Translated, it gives CAIRPPSEETQYF.

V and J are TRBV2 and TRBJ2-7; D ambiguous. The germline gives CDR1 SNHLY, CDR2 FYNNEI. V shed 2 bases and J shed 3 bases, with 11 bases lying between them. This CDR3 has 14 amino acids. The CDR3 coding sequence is TGTGCCAGCAGTGAAAAGTTTGGGGACTACGAGCAGTACTTC. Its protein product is CASSEKFGDYEQYF.

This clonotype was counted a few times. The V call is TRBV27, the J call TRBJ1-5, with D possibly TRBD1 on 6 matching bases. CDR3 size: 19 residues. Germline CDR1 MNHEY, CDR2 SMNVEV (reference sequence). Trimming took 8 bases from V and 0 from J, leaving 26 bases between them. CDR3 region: CASAYLTGLGGYSNQPQHF. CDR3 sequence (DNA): TGTGCCAGCGCGTATCTCACAGGGTTGGGGGGATATAGCAATCAGCCCCAGCATTTT.

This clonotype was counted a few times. DNA for the CDR3: TGCAGTGCTAGAGATAGTGGGTATTCACCCCTCCACTTT. Encoded protein: CSARDSGYSPLHF. J is TRBJ1-6 and V is TRBV20-1; no reliable D call. The CDR3 has 13 residues. The germline V gene encodes CDR1 DFQATT and CDR2 SNEGSKA (reference sequence). The V end lost 0 bases, the J end lost 8 bases, and 8 bases lay between the germline ends.

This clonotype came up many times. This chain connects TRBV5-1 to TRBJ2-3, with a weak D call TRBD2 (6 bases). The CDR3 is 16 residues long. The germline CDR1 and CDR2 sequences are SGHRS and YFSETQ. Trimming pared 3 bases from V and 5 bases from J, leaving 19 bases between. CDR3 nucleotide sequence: TGCGCCAGCAGCTCGACTGCAGGAGGGCCGAAAGATACGCAGTATTTT. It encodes CASSSTAGGPKDTQYF.

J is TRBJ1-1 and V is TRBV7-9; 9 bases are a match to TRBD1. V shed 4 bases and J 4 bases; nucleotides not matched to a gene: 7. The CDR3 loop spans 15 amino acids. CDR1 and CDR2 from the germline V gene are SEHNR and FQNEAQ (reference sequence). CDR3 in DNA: TGTGCCAGCAGCTCACAGGGGGCTAGTAGCACTGAAGCTTTCTTT. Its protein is CASSSQGASSTEAFF.

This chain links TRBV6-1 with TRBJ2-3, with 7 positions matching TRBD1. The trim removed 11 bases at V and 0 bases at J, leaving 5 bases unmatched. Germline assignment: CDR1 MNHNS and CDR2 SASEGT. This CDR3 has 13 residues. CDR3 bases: TGTGCCGGAGGACAGGCGAGCACAGATACGCAGTATTTT. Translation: CAGGQASTDTQYF.

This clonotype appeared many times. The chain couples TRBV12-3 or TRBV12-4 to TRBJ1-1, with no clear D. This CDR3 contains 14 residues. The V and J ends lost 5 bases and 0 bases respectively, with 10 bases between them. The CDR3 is CASSRDSMNTEAFF. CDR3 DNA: TGTGCCAGCAGTCGGGATTCCATGAACACTGAAGCTTTCTTT.

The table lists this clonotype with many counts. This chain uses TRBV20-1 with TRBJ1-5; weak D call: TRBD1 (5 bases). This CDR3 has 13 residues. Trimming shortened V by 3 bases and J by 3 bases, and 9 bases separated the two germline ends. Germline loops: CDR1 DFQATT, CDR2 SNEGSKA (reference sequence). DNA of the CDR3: TGCAGTGCTAGCCAGGGTCTCAATCAGCCCCAGCATTTT. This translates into CSASQGLNQPQHF.

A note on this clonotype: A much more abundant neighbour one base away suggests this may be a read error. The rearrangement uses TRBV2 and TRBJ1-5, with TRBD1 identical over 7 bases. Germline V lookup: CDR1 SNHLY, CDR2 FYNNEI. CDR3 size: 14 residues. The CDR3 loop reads CASGDSYSTQPQHF. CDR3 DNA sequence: TGTGCCAGTGGGGACAGTTATAGCACTCAGCCCCAGCATTTT.